Listed here are 3 T cell receptor beta chains from one sample, sequenced in a study of OX40 agonist ivuxolimab in advanced cancers. The repertoire was sequenced with immunoSEQ multiplex PCR; TCRdb's copy has only in-frame clones and lacks some. The profile shows over 8,000 clones, 65% to 70% of them singletons. Sequences were derived from CD4+ or CD8+ T cells sorted from blood, sampled in a trial of the OX40 agonist ivuxolimab. The receptors come from an adult with an advanced solid tumor such as melanoma, head and neck, liver or kidney cancer.

The rearrangement joins TRBV7-9 to TRBJ2-1; tentatively, D is TRBD1 or TRBD2 (5 bases each). The CDR3 extends over 16 amino acids. Germline loops: CDR1 SEHNR, CDR2 FQNEAQ (reference sequence). Trimming took off 3 bases at V and 8 bases at J, with 20 bases between the two ends. The CDR3 bases are TGTGCCAGCAGCTTGGGGGTTTATAATTCGGTCGATGAGCAGTTCTTC. The encoded protein is CASSLGVYNSVDEQFF.

The CDR3: CASSEYGRAYNEQFF. The CDR3 bases are TGTGCCAGCAGTGAATATGGTAGGGCCTACAATGAGCAGTTCTTC. V gene TRBV25-1 combines with J gene TRBJ2-1; D not resolved. The germline V gene has CDR1 MGHDK and CDR2 SYGVNS. The length of the CDR3 is 15 residues. V was trimmed by 0 bases and J by 2 bases, leaving 8 bases between them.

The rearrangement joins TRBV28 to TRBJ2-7, with D unresolved. V was clipped by 5 bases and J by 2 bases, with 7 bases between them. This CDR3 has 12 residues. Germline V gene sequence: CDR1 MDHEN, CDR2 SYDVKM. The DNA of the CDR3 is TGTGCCAGCAGTGGGTTGCCCTACGAGCAGTACTTC. This encodes CASSGLPYEQYF.